The 15 T cell receptor beta chains below all came from one sample that was sequenced in a study of vaccination effects on CD4 cells after COVID-19. Repertoires were generated with immunoSEQ multiplex PCR, while TCRdb's copy carries only in-frame clones and drops some. This repertoire shows around 60,000 clones, about 83% found once; its top ten account for roughly 3%. What these receptors recognize is not known. An approximately nine-day culture period preceded the isolation of CD4+ T cells. This specimen was CD4+ T cells from PBMCs cultured without peptide, taken before COVID-19 vaccination. Receptor source: a human donor who received a COVID-19 vaccine.

The chain is built from TRBV5-4 and TRBJ2-1; 12 nucleotides line up with TRBD2. Germline CDR1 and CDR2: SGHNT and YYREEE (reference sequence). The CDR3 has 16 residues. V trimming: 3 bases; J trimming: 6 bases; junction bases outside the gene matches: 7. This CDR3 is CASSSISSGGVNEQFF. For the CDR3, the DNA is TGTGCCAGCAGCTCCATCTCTAGCGGGGGGGTCAATGAGCAGTTCTTC.

V gene TRBV15 combines with J gene TRBJ2-3; D perhaps matches TRBD1 (5 bases). The germline CDR1 and CDR2 sequences are LNHNV and YYDKDF (reference sequence). V lost 0 bases and J lost 2, with 6 bases in between. This CDR3 has 14 residues. This CDR3 is CATSREQATDTQYF. CDR3 nucleotides: TGTGCCACCAGCAGAGAACAGGCCACAGATACGCAGTATTTT.

The chain uses TRBV19 and TRBJ1-1; D is uncertain. V was shortened by 4 bases and J by 1 base, with 10 bases between the two germline ends. Germline CDR1 reads LNHDA; CDR2 reads SQIVND (reference sequence). The CDR3 sequence is 14 residues long. The CDR3 here is CASSNWQPNTEAFF. The CDR3 bases are TGTGCCAGTAGTAACTGGCAGCCGAACACTGAAGCTTTCTTT.

The rearrangement links TRBV2 to TRBJ1-5; TRBD1 agrees at 7 bases. The germline gives CDR1 SNHLY, CDR2 FYNNEI. The CDR3 covers 14 residues. V lost 8 bases to trimming and J lost 4 bases; unmatched junction nucleotides: 8. Written as DNA, the CDR3 is TGTGCCAGCGCCCGACAGGGAAGTAATCAGCCCCAGCATTTT. Protein sequence: CASARQGSNQPQHF. Combining the CDR3 with reference TRBV2 and TRBJ1-5 gives the whole variable domain EPEVTQTPSHQVTQMGQEVILRCVPISNHLYFYWYRQILGQKVEFLVSFYNNEISEKSEIFDDQFSVERPDGSNFTLKIRSTKLEDSAMYFCASARQGSNQPQHFGDGTRLSIL.

The chain uses TRBV6-2 or TRBV6-3 and TRBJ1-2; maybe TRBD1 (5 bases). CDR3 length equals 14 residues. Looked up from germline, CDR1 is MNHEY and CDR2 is SVGEGT. V shed 2 bases and J shed 1 base, with 8 bases lying between them. The CDR3 is CASSYSGGNYGYTF. The CDR3 DNA reads as TGTGCCAGCAGTTACAGCGGGGGTAACTATGGCTACACCTTC.

V usage is TRBV7-2 and J usage is TRBJ2-7; no firm D call. Germline lookup yields CDR1 SGHTA and CDR2 FQGNSA. The CDR3 extends over 13 amino acids. The ends were cut back, 5 bases at V and 1 base at J, with 9 bases in the middle. The CDR3 sequence is CASSLAKSYEQYV. Here the CDR3 DNA reads TGTGCCAGCAGCCTTGCTAAGTCCTACGAGCAGTACGTC.

This clone appeared a few times. The V call is TRBV5-1, the J call TRBJ1-3; D remains ambiguous. The V and J ends lost 0 bases and 5 bases respectively, with 21 bases between them. The CDR3 runs 18 residues. CDR1 and CDR2 (germline): SGHRS, YFSETQ. For the CDR3, the DNA is TGCGCCAGCAGCTTGGACGCCCGGTTCGAGGGTCTCAGAAACACCATATATTTT. It yields the protein CASSLDARFEGLRNTIYF. Complete variable domain (other parts from reference TRBV5-1 and TRBJ1-3): KAGVTQTPRYLIKTRGQQVTLSCSPISGHRSVSWYQQTPGQGLQFLFEYFSETQRNKGNFPGRFSGRQFSNSRSEMNVSTLELGDSALYLCASSLDARFEGLRNTIYFGEGSWLTVV.

This clone was detected only a few times. This rearrangement joins TRBV30 to TRBJ1-2, with D unclear. V lost 5 bases to trimming and J lost 4 bases, with 17 bases between them. The V gene's germline CDR1 is GTSNPN and CDR2 SVGIG (reference sequence). This CDR3 contains 14 residues. The CDR3 sequence: CAWGLGRQLYGYTF. CDR3 DNA: TGTGCCTGGGGCCTGGGGAGGCAACTCTATGGCTACACCTTC.

This chain joins TRBV30 and TRBJ1-5; 11 positions match TRBD1. CDR3 length: 13 amino acids. CDR1 is GTSNPN and CDR2 is SVGIG in the germline V gene (reference sequence). J lost 9 bases, V lost 6 bases, and 7 bases had no gene match. The CDR3 nucleotides read TGTGCCTGCGCCGGGACAGGGGGACGGCCCCAGCATTTT. Its translation: CACAGTGGRPQHF.

A single count supports this clone. The chain uses TRBV28 and TRBJ2-5; TRBD2 matches at 8 bases. V shed 6 bases and J 2 bases; nucleotides not matched to a gene: 5. Germline CDR1 MDHEN, CDR2 SYDVKM. The CDR3 extends over 14 amino acids. The CDR3 nucleotides are TGTGCCAGCAGCGCGGGGGGCCCTCAAGAGACCCAGTACTTC. Amino acids: CASSAGGPQETQYF.

J is TRBJ1-1 and V is TRBV7-2; 9 positions match TRBD1. Germline V lookup: CDR1 SGHTA, CDR2 FQGNSA. The V segment lost 5 bases and the J segment 1 base; nucleotides outside the gene matches: 8. CDR3 size: 16 residues. CDR3 sequence reads: CASSPGQGSRNTEAFF. CDR3 nucleotides: TGTGCCAGCAGCCCGGGACAGGGCAGTCGGAACACTGAAGCTTTCTTT.

This clone was found a few times. The rearrangement links TRBV7-2 to TRBJ1-4; D not certain. This CDR3 has 15 residues. Deletions cut 6 bases from V and 0 bases from J, with 11 bases between. CDR1 and CDR2 from the germline V gene are SGHTA and FQGNSA. The CDR3 nucleotides read TGTGCCAGCAGTTCTGAAGTGGCAACTAATGAAAAACTGTTTTTT. It encodes CASSSEVATNEKLFF. Full variable domain (missing parts from reference TRBV7-2 and TRBJ1-4): GAGVSQSPSNKVTEKGKDVELRCDPISGHTALYWYRQSLGQGLEFLIYFQGNSAPDKSGLPSDRFSAERTGGSVSTLTIQRTQQEDSAVYLCASSSEVATNEKLFFGSGTQLSVL.

The rearrangement links TRBV5-4 to TRBJ2-1; D might be TRBD1 (6 bases). CDR3 size: 15 residues. Germline V gives CDR1 SGHNT, CDR2 YYREEE (reference sequence). V was shortened by 0 bases and J by 2 bases, with 9 bases between the two germline ends. This CDR3 is CASSLARGTYNEQFF. The CDR3 coding sequence is TGTGCCAGCAGCTTGGCCAGGGGAACCTACAATGAGCAGTTCTTC.

The genes are TRBV15 and TRBJ2-1; TRBD2 matches 8 bases. Germline V gives CDR1 LNHNV, CDR2 YYDKDF (reference sequence). With V trimmed by 4 bases and J by 9 bases, 17 bases remained unmatched. CDR3 length: 17 amino acids. This chain's CDR3 is CATSTQHTGTSVSEQFF. The CDR3 DNA follows: TGTGCCACCAGCACCCAGCATACCGGGACTAGTGTTAGTGAGCAGTTCTTC.

The rearrangement joins TRBV12-5 to TRBJ1-4, with D perhaps matching TRBD1 (5 bases). Trimming took off 6 bases at V and 0 bases at J, with 8 bases between the two ends. Germline V gene sequence: CDR1 LGHNT, CDR2 FRNRAP. The CDR3 sequence is 14 residues long. The CDR3 coding sequence is TGTGCTAGTGGCGGGACCCCAACTAATGAAAAACTGTTTTTT. Residues: CASGGTPTNEKLFF.